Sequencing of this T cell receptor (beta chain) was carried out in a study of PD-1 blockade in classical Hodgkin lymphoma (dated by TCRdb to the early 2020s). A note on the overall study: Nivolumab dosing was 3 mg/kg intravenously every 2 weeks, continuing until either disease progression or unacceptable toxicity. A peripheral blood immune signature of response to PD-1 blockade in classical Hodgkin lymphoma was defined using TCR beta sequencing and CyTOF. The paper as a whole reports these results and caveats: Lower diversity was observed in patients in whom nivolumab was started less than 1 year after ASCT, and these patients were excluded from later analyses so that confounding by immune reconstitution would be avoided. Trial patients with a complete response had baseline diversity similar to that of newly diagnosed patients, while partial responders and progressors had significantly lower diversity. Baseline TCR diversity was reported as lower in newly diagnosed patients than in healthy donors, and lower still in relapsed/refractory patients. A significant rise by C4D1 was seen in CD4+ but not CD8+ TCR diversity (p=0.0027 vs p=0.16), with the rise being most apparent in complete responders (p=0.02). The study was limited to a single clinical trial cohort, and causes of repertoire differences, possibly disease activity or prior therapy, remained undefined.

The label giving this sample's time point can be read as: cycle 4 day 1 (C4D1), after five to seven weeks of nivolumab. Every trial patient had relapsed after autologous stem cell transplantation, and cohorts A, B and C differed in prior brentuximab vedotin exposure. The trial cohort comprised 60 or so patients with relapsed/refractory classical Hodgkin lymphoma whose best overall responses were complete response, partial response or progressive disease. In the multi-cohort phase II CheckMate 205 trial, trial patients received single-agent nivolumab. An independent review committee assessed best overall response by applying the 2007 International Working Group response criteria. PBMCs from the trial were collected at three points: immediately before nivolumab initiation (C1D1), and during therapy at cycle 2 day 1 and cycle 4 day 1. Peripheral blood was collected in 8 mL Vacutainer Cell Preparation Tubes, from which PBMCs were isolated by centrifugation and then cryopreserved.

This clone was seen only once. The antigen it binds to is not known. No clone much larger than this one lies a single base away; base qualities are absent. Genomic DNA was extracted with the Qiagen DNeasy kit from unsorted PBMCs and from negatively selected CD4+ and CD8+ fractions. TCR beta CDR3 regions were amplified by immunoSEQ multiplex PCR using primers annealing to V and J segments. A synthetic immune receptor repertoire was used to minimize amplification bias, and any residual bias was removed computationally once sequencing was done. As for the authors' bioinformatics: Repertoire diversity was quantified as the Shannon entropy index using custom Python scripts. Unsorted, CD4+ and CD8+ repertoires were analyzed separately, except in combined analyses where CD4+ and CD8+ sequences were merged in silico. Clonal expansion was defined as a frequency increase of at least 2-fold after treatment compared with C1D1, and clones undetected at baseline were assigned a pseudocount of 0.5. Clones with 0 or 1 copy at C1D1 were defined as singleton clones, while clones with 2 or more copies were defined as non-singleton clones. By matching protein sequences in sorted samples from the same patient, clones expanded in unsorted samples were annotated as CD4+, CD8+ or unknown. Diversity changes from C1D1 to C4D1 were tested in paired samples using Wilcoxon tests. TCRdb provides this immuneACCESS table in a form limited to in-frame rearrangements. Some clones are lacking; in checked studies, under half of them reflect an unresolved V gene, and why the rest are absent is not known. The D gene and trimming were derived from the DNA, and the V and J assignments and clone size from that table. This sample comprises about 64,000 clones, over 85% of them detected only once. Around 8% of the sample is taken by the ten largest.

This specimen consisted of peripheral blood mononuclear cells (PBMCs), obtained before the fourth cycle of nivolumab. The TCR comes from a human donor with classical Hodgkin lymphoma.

The sequenced DNA: TGTGCCAGCAGCTTAGTTCGGGGCGACTATGGCTACACCTTC. This yields the protein CASSLVRGDYGYTF. Here the chain combines TRBV7-9 and TRBJ1-2; TRBD1 is perhaps the D gene, given 5 matching bases. The germline V gene (reference sequence) provides CDR1 SEHNR and CDR2 FQNEAQ. The CDR3 has 14 amino acids, counting the end cysteine and phenylalanine. This entry keeps only the CDR3 DNA: 42 bases, framed from base 1. V and J lose 1 base and 3 bases, and a span of 9 bases separates them.